Below are 5 T cell receptor beta chains sequenced from a single sample in a study of beta chain features in type 1 diabetes. Study outcomes and limitations: Shortening that was moderate but significant affected the TCRB CDR3s of Type 1 diabetes patients in all four CD4+ subsets.

These receptors have no known antigen. Reverse transcription of all isolated RNA meant that expressed TCRB transcripts were sequenced. Profiled with immunoSEQ multiplex PCR; TCRdb holds only in-frame clones, not every one. The top ten clones hold roughly 0.015% of a sample with about 340,000 clones, roughly 14% of them seen once. Material: naive CD4+ T cells from blood. Receptors were obtained from a woman aged 18-29 years with type 1 diabetes.

The chain carries TRBV30 and TRBJ1-2, with no clear D. This CDR3 has 13 amino acids. Trimming shortened V by 0 bases and J by 4 bases, and 9 bases separated the two germline ends. Looked up from germline, CDR1 is GTSNPN and CDR2 is SVGIG (reference sequence). In nucleotides, the CDR3 is TGTGCCTGGAGTGTATCGGTGTTCTATGGCTACACCTTC. Translating it yields CAWSVSVFYGYTF. Complete variable domain (other parts from reference TRBV30 and TRBJ1-2): SQTIHQWPATLVQPVGSPLSLECTVEGTSNPNLYWYRQAAGRGLQLLFYSVGIGQISSEVPQNLSASRPQDRQFILSSKKLLLSDSGFYLCAWSVSVFYGYTFGSGTRLTVV.

The chain combines TRBV11-1 with TRBJ2-7; TRBD1 aligns across 7 bases. The CDR3 extends over 15 amino acids. Germline assignment: CDR1 SGHAT and CDR2 FQDESV (reference sequence). Trimming at V came to 1 base and at J to 1 base, leaving 4 bases not matched to a gene. Here the CDR3 DNA reads TGTGCCAGCAGCTTAGGGACAGGACTTTCCTACGAGCAGTACTTC. Protein sequence: CASSLGTGLSYEQYF.

This chain links TRBV14 with TRBJ2-7; 12 bases are a match to TRBD2. From germline, CDR1 is SGHDN and CDR2 FVKESK. The CDR3 is 16 residues long. The V and J ends lost 3 bases and 5 bases, in that order; junction bases with no gene match: 8. CDR3 DNA sequence: TGTGCCAGCAGCCATCTCCTAGCGGGAGGGCCGCACGAGCAGTACTTC. It translates to CASSHLLAGGPHEQYF.

The chain couples TRBV30 to TRBJ2-7; 10 positions agree with TRBD1. Looked up from germline, CDR1 is GTSNPN and CDR2 is SVGIG (reference sequence). The CDR3 is made up of 14 amino acids. V was clipped by 1 base and J by 3 bases; unmatched bases: 3. The CDR3 here is CAWSAGQGVYEQYF. The CDR3 bases are TGTGCCTGGAGTGCCGGACAGGGGGTCTACGAGCAGTACTTC.

This clone has ten or more counts. The chain joins TRBV23-1 to TRBJ2-1; 9 bases agree with TRBD1. TRBV23-1 is recorded as an ORF, its role being uncertain. This CDR3 is built from 12 residues. The junction had 2 bases not matched to a gene; V was cut back by 6 bases and J by 8 bases. CDR3 sequence: CASRGQGYEQFF. CDR3 DNA sequence: TGCGCCAGCAGGGGACAGGGCTATGAGCAGTTCTTC.